This T cell receptor (beta chain) stems from a study of Ad26.COV2.S vaccination and SARS-CoV-2 variants. Method: immunoSEQ multiplex PCR; TCRdb's copy keeps in-frame clones and lacks some. The sample yields 450,000 to 550,000 clones, 89% seen once. To note about this clone: No antigen is known for it.

General study findings and limits: Across vaccine and placebo recipients, the breadth of non-spike TCRs was similar.

Treatment indicated: about 20 received Ad26.COV2.S at low or high dose, single or two shots; several received placebo; per-sample allocation not given. Following the first vaccine or placebo injection, samples were taken on day 63. Germline CDR1 SGHRS, CDR2 YFSETQ. V dropped 3 bases and J dropped 4; count of bases not matched to a gene: 6. CDR3 length equals 14 residues. Sequenced material: peripheral blood, taken in a trial of Ad26.COV2.S vaccine versus placebo. The TCR was taken from a person between 18 and 60 years old who received the Ad26.COV2.S COVID-19 vaccine or a placebo. The chain uses TRBV5-1 and TRBJ2-5; TRBD2 matches at 7 bases. This CDR3 reads CASSWGPGGETQYF. The CDR3 region has the DNA TGCGCCAGCAGCTGGGGCCCGGGGGGAGAGACCCAGTACTTC.